This T cell receptor beta chain derives from a study of spatial heterogeneity in lung cancer. Time point denoted: sample taken at primary tumor resection. The CDR3 sequence is 14 residues long. V was pared by 0 bases and J by 2 bases, with 8 bases between. The V gene's germline CDR1 is SGHRS and CDR2 YFSETQ. Study-level results: At resection, ubiquitous expanded tumor TCRs appeared in blood more than at follow-up.

TCRdb itself ran the 5' RACE reads through MiXCR, one entry per CDR3 protein. The table shows 40,000 or so distinct CDR3 sequences, with roughly 8% occurring only once. This clonotype has ten or more counts. Its specificity is unknown. The clonotype was recovered from a male donor with early-stage non-small cell lung cancer. The sample was PBMCs, taken at surgery. The chain has TRBV5-1 and TRBJ1-2; a possible D gene is TRBD1 (5 bases). CDR3 DNA: TGCGCCAGCAGCTTGGGACAGATCAACTATGGCTACACCTTC. Amino acid sequence: CASSLGQINYGYTF. Using reference TRBV5-1 and TRBJ1-2 for the parts outside the CDR3, the full variable domain is KAGVTQTPRYLIKTRGQQVTLSCSPISGHRSVSWYQQTPGQGLQFLFEYFSETQRNKGNFPGRFSGRQFSNSRSEMNVSTLELGDSALYLCASSLGQINYGYTFGSGTRLTVV.